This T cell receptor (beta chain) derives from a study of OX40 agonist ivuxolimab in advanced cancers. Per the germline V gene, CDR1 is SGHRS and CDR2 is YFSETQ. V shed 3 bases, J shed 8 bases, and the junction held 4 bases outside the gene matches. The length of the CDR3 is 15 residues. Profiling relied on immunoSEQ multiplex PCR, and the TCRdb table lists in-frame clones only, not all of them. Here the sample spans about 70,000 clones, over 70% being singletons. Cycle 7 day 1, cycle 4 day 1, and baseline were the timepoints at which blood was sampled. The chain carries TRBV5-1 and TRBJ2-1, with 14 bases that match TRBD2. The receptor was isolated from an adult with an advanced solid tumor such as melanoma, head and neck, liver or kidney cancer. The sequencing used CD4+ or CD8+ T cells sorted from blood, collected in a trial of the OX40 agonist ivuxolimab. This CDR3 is CASSSGLAGVDEQFF. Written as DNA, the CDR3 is TGCGCCAGCAGCTCGGGACTAGCGGGAGTTGATGAGCAGTTCTTC.